This is a list of T cell receptor beta chains from one sample in a study of blood T cell repertoires in COVID-19. TCRdb's copy holds only in-frame clones and misses some; the assay was immunoSEQ multiplex PCR. The sample has about 190,000 clones; approximately 79% are singletons. The sequenced sample consisted of peripheral blood. Receptors originate from a woman in her forties or fifties with acute or convalescent COVID-19. CDR3s include the opening cysteine and the closing phenylalanine or tryptophan. The order of the fields is CDR3 length, clone size, J gene, D gene, V gene, CDR3 protein, CDR3 DNA. A D gene is named only where the DNA matches it firmly. A row's size may be missing; if present it is once, few, many or a size class.

14 NA TRBJ1-2 TRBD1 TRBV2 CASRDRTGEEGYTF TGTGCCAGCAGGGACAGGACAGGGGAGGAGGGCTACACCTTC
15 few TRBJ1-4 NA TRBV5-1 CASSLVPGAREKLFF TGCGCCAGCAGCTTGGTTCCTGGGGCGAGAGAAAAACTGTTTTTT
15 once TRBJ2-1 TRBD1 TRBV7-2 CASSLGDRVRNEQFF TGTGCCAGCAGCTTGGGGGACAGGGTGCGTAATGAGCAGTTCTTC
16 NA TRBJ2-2 TRBD1 TRBV5-1 CASSQQGALNTGELFF TGCGCCAGCAGCCAACAGGGGGCATTGAACACCGGGGAGCTGTTTTTT
15 NA TRBJ1-5 NA TRBV5-1 CASSLTGRVDQPQHF TGCGCCAGCAGCTTGACAGGGAGGGTCGATCAGCCCCAGCATTTT
15 few TRBJ1-2 TRBD1 TRBV6-5 CASSYGQGANYGYTF TGTGCCAGCAGTTACGGACAGGGAGCTAACTATGGCTACACCTTC
15 NA TRBJ2-2 NA TRBV15 CATGEGVLSTGELFF TGTGCCACCGGCGAAGGAGTTTTGAGCACCGGGGAGCTGTTTTTT
18 NA TRBJ2-3 TRBD2 TRBV9 CASSPGTSGRGPTDTQYF TGTGCCAGCAGCCCTGGGACTAGCGGGAGGGGACCCACAGATACGCAGTATTTT
15 NA TRBJ1-3 TRBD1 TRBV28 CASSSLDRVGNTIYF TGTGCCAGCAGTTCCCTTGACAGGGTTGGAAACACCATATATTTT
16 NA TRBJ2-1 TRBD2 TRBV5-1 CASSLQREYGYNEQFF TGCGCCAGCAGCCTCCAGCGGGAGTACGGCTACAATGAGCAGTTCTTC
15 NA TRBJ2-1 NA TRBV6-6 CASSYIQGKNNEQFF TGTGCCAGCAGTTACATCCAGGGGAAGAACAATGAGCAGTTCTTC
15 few TRBJ2-5 NA TRBV30 CAWTLTGNHQETQYF TGTGCCTGGACCCTTACCGGGAACCACCAAGAGACCCAGTACTTC
12 NA TRBJ2-1 NA TRBV19 CASNGEYNEQFF TGTGCCAGTAACGGGGAATACAATGAGCAGTTCTTC
14 NA TRBJ2-7 TRBD2 TRBV5-6 CASSWGGGVGEQYF TGTGCCAGCAGCTGGGGCGGGGGGGTCGGCGAGCAGTACTTC
15 NA TRBJ1-2 NA TRBV21-1 CASSKRVRDRYGYTF TGTGCCAGCAGCAAAAGGGTGCGGGATCGCTATGGCTACACCTTC
14 NA TRBJ1-1 NA TRBV5-1 CASSLSTGGTEAFF TGCGCCAGCAGCTTGTCCACGGGAGGGACTGAAGCTTTCTTT
15 few TRBJ1-4 TRBD1 TRBV19 CASSITYRGYEKLFF TGTGCCAGTAGTATTACGTACAGGGGGTATGAAAAACTGTTTTTT
16 NA TRBJ1-6 NA TRBV28 CASSSGASSYNSPLHF TGTGCCAGCAGTTCAGGGGCGAGCTCCTATAATTCACCCCTCCACTTT
13 NA TRBJ1-5 NA TRBV28 CASERVSNQPQHF TGTGCCAGCGAGAGGGTTAGCAATCAGCCCCAGCATTTT
16 NA TRBJ2-2 TRBD1 TRBV4-2 CASSQEGQVNTGELFF TGTGCCAGCAGCCAAGAGGGACAGGTGAACACCGGGGAGCTGTTTTTT
15 NA TRBJ1-4 TRBD1 TRBV18 CASSPAGQPNEKLFF TGTGCCAGCTCACCAGCGGGACAGCCAAATGAAAAACTGTTTTTT
16 NA TRBJ2-2 TRBD1 TRBV10-2 CASTPIGTGNTGELFF TGCGCCAGCACCCCGATAGGGACAGGCAACACCGGGGAGCTGTTTTTT
15 few TRBJ1-5 NA TRBV2 CASSEFGAGNQPQHF TGTGCCAGCAGTGAATTTGGGGCCGGTAATCAGCCCCAGCATTTT
15 NA TRBJ2-7 TRBD2 TRBV28 CASSFGASGGYEQYF TGTGCCAGCAGTTTCGGAGCTAGCGGAGGCTACGAGCAGTACTTC
15 NA TRBJ1-6 NA TRBV6-5 CASRAGGRYNSPLHF TGTGCCAGCAGAGCCGGCGGCAGATATAATTCACCCCTCCACTTT
14 NA TRBJ2-1 TRBD1 TRBV24-1 CATSDHEGANEQFF TGTGCCACCAGTGATCACGAGGGGGCCAATGAGCAGTTCTTC
13 NA TRBJ2-7 NA TRBV6-1 CASSERPGTEQYF TGTGCCAGCAGTGAACGGCCGGGGACAGAGCAGTACTTC
15 NA TRBJ1-1 NA TRBV15 CATSRDQGGNTEAFF TGTGCCACCAGCAGAGATCAGGGAGGGAACACTGAAGCTTTCTTT
13 NA TRBJ1-6 NA TRBV3-1/TRBV3-2 CASSQQGNSPLHF TGTGCCAGCAGCCAGCAGGGGAATTCACCCCTCCACTTT
16 NA TRBJ2-7 TRBD1 TRBV2 CASSENLQGASGEQYF TGTGCCAGCAGTGAGAACCTCCAGGGGGCCTCTGGCGAGCAGTACTTC
15 NA TRBJ2-7 TRBD1 TRBV5-1 CASHGQGTSSYEQYF TGCGCCAGCCACGGACAGGGAACGAGCTCCTACGAGCAGTACTTC
14 NA TRBJ1-2 NA TRBV2 CASSSLDREYGYTF TGTGCCAGCAGTTCGCTGGACAGAGAATATGGCTACACCTTC
12 NA TRBJ2-5 NA TRBV3-1/TRBV3-2 CASSQDKRDQYF TGTGCCAGCAGCCAAGATAAGAGGGACCAGTACTTC
16 many TRBJ1-1 TRBD1 TRBV28 CASSFSRSGQGPEAFF TGTGCCAGCAGTTTCTCACGTTCGGGACAGGGACCTGAAGCTTTCTTT
15 NA TRBJ1-5 TRBD1 TRBV19 CASSPLDRPNQPQHF TGTGCCAGTAGTCCCCTGGACAGGCCCAATCAGCCCCAGCATTTT
17 few TRBJ2-1 NA TRBV18 CASSPREPRSSYNEQFF TGTGCCAGCTCACCACGGGAGCCGAGGAGCTCCTACAATGAGCAGTTCTTC
18 NA TRBJ2-1 TRBD1 TRBV24-1 CATSPDRGNIATYNEQFF TGTGCCACCAGTCCGGACAGGGGGAACATAGCGACCTACAATGAGCAGTTCTTC
15 NA TRBJ1-1 NA TRBV5-5 CASSLVPNPNTEAFF TGTGCCAGCAGCTTGGTACCTAACCCGAACACTGAAGCTTTCTTT
15 NA TRBJ2-3 TRBD2 TRBV30 CAWSRRAGVGDTQYF TGTGCCTGGAGTCGAAGGGCGGGAGTGGGAGATACGCAGTATTTT
17 NA TRBJ1-5 NA TRBV18 CASSPPSGQRGNQPQHF TGTGCCAGCTCACCACCTTCAGGGCAACGGGGCAATCAGCCCCAGCATTTT
14 NA TRBJ2-7 NA TRBV28 CASSSRDTIYEQYF TGTGCCAGCAGCTCCCGGGACACAATCTACGAGCAGTACTTC
18 NA TRBJ1-1 TRBD1 TRBV24-1 CATSPTPAVTGKNTEAFF TGTGCCACCAGTCCAACCCCGGCCGTGACAGGGAAAAACACTGAAGCTTTCTTT
16 NA TRBJ1-1 TRBD1 TRBV7-2 CASSFSGQAAGSEAFF TGTGCCAGCAGCTTCTCTGGACAGGCCGCGGGGAGTGAAGCTTTCTTT
14 NA TRBJ2-7 TRBD1 TRBV27 CASSPGQAPYEQYF TGTGCCAGCAGTCCGGGACAGGCCCCTTACGAGCAGTACTTC
14 NA TRBJ1-6 NA TRBV5-5 CASRPAGADSPLHF TGTGCCAGCAGGCCGGCGGGAGCGGATTCACCCCTCCACTTT
15 once TRBJ1-1 NA TRBV15 CATSRDGAVGIEAFF TGTGCCACCAGCAGAGATGGGGCAGTGGGGATTGAAGCTTTCTTT
11 NA TRBJ1-2 NA TRBV30 CAYRAVYGYTF TGTGCCTACAGGGCGGTCTATGGCTACACCTTC
13 NA TRBJ2-3 NA TRBV30 CAWSVPGTDTQYF TGTGCCTGGAGTGTACCGGGGACAGATACGCAGTATTTT
14 NA TRBJ1-2 TRBD1 TRBV18 CASSPKDRGYGYTF TGTGCCAGCTCGCCGAAGGACAGGGGTTATGGCTACACCTTC
14 once TRBJ2-7 TRBD2 TRBV27 CASNPGLAPAEQYF TGTGCCAGCAACCCGGGACTAGCGCCAGCCGAGCAGTACTTC
15 NA TRBJ1-1 NA TRBV28 CASSLTPQGTAEAFF TGTGCCAGCAGTTTAACCCCCCAGGGGACGGCTGAAGCTTTCTTT
15 once TRBJ1-2 TRBD1 TRBV5-1 CASSRTGGQNYGYTF TGCGCCAGCAGCCGTACAGGGGGACAAAACTATGGCTACACCTTC
13 once TRBJ2-7 NA TRBV7-2 CASSLAGVVEQYF TGTGCCAGCAGCTTAGCGGGAGTTGTCGAGCAGTACTTC
12 few TRBJ2-7 NA TRBV28 CASSSISYEQYF TGTGCCAGCAGTTCTATTTCCTACGAGCAGTACTTC
14 NA TRBJ2-4 NA TRBV6-6 CASSPREPKNIQYF TGTGCCAGCAGTCCTCGGGAACCCAAAAACATTCAGTACTTC
14 many TRBJ1-1 NA TRBV28 CASGNQGLPTEAFF TGTGCCAGCGGCAACCAGGGTTTACCCACTGAAGCTTTCTTT
15 NA TRBJ2-5 NA TRBV9 CASSVGAYERETQYF TGTGCCAGCAGCGTAGGTGCCTATGAGAGGGAGACCCAGTACTTC